This T cell receptor beta chain was captured by sequencing in a study of T cells expressing NK-cell markers. This CDR3 has 14 amino acids. The germline gives CDR1 LNHDA, CDR2 SQIVND (reference sequence). The cDNA for TCR beta came from 5'RACE template switching with UMIs. TCRdb processed the 5' RACE reads again and assigns one entry to each CDR3 protein, with no DNA. The data show 450,000 to 600,000 distinct CDR3 sequences, and the top ten clones hold about 3.6%. The chain uses TRBV19 and TRBJ2-1; the TCRdb call, TRBD2, lacks DNA for checking. This sequence originates from a man aged 18 to 35 in good health. The sequenced sample consisted of blood T cells: a sorted CD56 or NKG2C T cell subset, CD4+ or CD8+ T cells, or bulk PBMC T cells (not recorded which). The CDR3 is CASSIPGLLDEQFF.